This T cell receptor beta chain emerged from a study of vaccination effects on CD4 cells after COVID-19. Worth noting for this clone: Its antigen is still unknown. This sample also contains other DNA sequences that code for the same CDR3.

Profiled with immunoSEQ multiplex PCR; TCRdb holds only in-frame clones, not every one. In the table there are some 29,000 clones, 74% of which are singletons. In germline, CDR1 is SGHRS, CDR2 YFSETQ. The junction had 8 bases not matched to a gene; V was cut back by 0 bases and J by 1 base. The CDR3 has 17 amino acids. General observations from the study: Infection-derived and vaccine-derived clones contracted markedly late after vaccination. Within healthy vaccinees, only 1 of 255 vaccine-induced clones displayed cross-reactivity with common cold coronaviruses.

Within the ViraFEST assay, antigen-specific CD4+ T cells underwent expansion with viral peptide pools prior to sequencing. Subsequent to 10 days of culture, CD4+ T cells were isolated. The participants, recipients of two vaccine doses, got either BNT162b2 or mRNA-1273. PBMC were cultured at under 2.5 million per well with 9 to 10 IU/ml IL-2 and 10 ug/ml peptides. Cultures received IL-2 medium that replaced half the medium on days 3 and 7. The TCR sequence derives from a human donor who received a COVID-19 vaccine. This chain uses TRBV5-1 with TRBJ1-1; 8 bases are a match to TRBD1. The sequencing used CD4+ T cells from PBMCs cultured with HCoV-OC43 spike peptides, collected after COVID-19 vaccination. Subset here: HCoV-OC43 spike overlapping peptide pool stimulation. The CDR3 DNA sequence: TGCGCCAGCAGCTTGGACGGACAGGGTGGGGCGAACACTGAAGCTTTCTTT. Amino acid sequence: CASSLDGQGGANTEAFF.